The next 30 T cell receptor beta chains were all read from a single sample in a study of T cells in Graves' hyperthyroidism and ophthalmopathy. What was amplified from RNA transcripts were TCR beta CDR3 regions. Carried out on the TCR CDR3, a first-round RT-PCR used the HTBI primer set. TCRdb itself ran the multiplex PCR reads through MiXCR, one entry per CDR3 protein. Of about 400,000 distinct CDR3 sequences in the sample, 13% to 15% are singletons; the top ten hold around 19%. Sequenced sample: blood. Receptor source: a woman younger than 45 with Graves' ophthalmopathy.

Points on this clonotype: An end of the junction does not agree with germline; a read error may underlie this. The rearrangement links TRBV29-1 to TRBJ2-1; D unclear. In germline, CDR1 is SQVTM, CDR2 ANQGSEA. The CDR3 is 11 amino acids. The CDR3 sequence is CSAENYNEQFF. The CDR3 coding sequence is TGCAGCGCTGAAAATTACAATGAGCAGTTCTTC.

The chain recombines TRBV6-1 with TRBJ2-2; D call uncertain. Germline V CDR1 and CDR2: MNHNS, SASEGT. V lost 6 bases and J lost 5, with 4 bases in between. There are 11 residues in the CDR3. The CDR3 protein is CASRFTGELFF. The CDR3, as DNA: TGTGCCAGCAGATTTACCGGGGAGCTGTTTTTT.

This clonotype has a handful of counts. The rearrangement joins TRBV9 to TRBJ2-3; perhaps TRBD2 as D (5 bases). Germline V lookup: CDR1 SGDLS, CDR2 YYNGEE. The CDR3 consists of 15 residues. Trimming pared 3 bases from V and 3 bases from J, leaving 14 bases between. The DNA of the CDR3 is TGTGCCAGCAGCGCCGAGAGGGCCAGGACAGATACGCAGTATTTT. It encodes CASSAERARTDTQYF.

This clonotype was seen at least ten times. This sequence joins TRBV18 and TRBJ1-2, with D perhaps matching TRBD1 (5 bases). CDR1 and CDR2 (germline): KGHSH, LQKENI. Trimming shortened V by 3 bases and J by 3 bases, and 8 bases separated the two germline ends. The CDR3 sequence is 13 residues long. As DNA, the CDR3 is TGTGCCAGCTCACCGGGGCAGTACTATGGCTACACCTTC. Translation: CASSPGQYYGYTF.

CDR3 region: CASSTGQGFSYNEQFF. The CDR3 nucleotides read TGTGCCAGCAGCACGGGACAGGGGTTCTCCTACAATGAGCAGTTCTTC. This chain connects TRBV13 to TRBJ2-1; 10 bases align to TRBD1. Germline loops: CDR1 PRHDT, CDR2 FYEKMQ (reference sequence). V lost 5 bases, J lost 0 bases, and 4 bases stayed unmatched. The CDR3 consists of 16 residues.

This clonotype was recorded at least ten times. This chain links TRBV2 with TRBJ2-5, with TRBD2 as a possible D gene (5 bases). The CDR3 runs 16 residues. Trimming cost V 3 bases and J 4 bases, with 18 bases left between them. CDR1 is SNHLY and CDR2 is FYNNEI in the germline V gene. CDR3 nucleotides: TGTGCCAGCAGTGATGGGCGGGTTGGAGGCGTAGAGACCCAGTACTTC. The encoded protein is CASSDGRVGGVETQYF.

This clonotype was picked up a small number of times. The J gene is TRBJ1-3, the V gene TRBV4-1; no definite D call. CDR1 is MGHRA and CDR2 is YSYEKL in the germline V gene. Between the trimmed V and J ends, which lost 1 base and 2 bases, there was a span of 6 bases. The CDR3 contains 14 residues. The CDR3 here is CASSQATAGNTIYF. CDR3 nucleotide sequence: TGCGCCAGCAGCCAAGCCACGGCTGGAAACACCATATATTTT.

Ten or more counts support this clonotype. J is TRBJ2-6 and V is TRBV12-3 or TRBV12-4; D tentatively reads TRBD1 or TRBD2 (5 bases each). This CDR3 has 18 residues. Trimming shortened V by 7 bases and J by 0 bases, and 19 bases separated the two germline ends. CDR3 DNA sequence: TGTGCCAGCATCTTGACGGGACCCACATCCTCTGGGGCCAACGTCCTGACTTTC. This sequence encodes CASILTGPTSSGANVLTF.

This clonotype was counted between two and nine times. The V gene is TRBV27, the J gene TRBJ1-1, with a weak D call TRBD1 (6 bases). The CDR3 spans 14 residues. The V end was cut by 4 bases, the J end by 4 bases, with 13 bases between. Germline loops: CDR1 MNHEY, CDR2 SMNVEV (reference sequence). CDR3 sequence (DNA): TGTGCCAGCAGTTATTCACAGGGTTTCACTGAAGCTTTCTTT. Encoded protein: CASSYSQGFTEAFF.

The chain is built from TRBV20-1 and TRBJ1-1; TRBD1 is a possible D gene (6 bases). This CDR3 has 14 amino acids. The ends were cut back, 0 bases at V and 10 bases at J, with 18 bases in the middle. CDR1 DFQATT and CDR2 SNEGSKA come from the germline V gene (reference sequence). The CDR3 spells CSARDKTGGRGAFF. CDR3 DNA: TGCAGTGCTAGAGATAAAACCGGGGGCCGTGGAGCTTTCTTT.

This chain's CDR3 is CASSLIGARNTEAFF. CDR3 DNA: TGTGCCAGCAGCTTAATCGGGGCGAGGAACACTGAAGCTTTCTTT. This chain links TRBV7-8 with TRBJ1-1; TRBD1 might be the D (5 bases). The ends were cut back, 2 bases at V and 1 base at J, with 11 bases in the middle. The CDR3 length is 15 residues. Germline V lookup: CDR1 SGHVS, CDR2 FQNEAQ.

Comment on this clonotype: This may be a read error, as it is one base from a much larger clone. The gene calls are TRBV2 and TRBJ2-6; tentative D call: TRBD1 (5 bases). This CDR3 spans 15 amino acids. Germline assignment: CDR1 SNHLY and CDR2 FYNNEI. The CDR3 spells CASRLLRSGANALTF. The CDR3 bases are TGTGCCAGCAGGCTGCTGAGGTCTGGGGCCAACGCCCTGACTTTC. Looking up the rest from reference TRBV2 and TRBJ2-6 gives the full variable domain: EPEVTQTPSHQVTQMGQEVILRCVPISNHLYFYWYRQILGQKVEFLVSFYNNEISEKSEIFDDQFSVERPDGSNFTLKIRSTKLEDSAMYFCASRLLRSGANALTFGAGSRLTVL.

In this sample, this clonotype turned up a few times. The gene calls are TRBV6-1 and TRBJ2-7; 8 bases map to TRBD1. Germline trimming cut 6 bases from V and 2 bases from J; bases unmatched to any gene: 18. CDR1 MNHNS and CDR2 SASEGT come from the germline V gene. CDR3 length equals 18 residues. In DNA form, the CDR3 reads TGTGCCAGCAGCTCCCTGACAGGGGTTTCCCTAGCTACCTACGAGCAGTACTTC. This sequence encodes CASSSLTGVSLATYEQYF.

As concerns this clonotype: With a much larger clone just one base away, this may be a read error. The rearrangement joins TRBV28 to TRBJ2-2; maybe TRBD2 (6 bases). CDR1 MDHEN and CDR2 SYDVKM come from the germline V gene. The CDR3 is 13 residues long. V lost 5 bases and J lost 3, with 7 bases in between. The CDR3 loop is CASSPGDTGELFF. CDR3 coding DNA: TGTGCCAGCAGTCCGGGGGACACCGGGGAGCTGTTTTTT.

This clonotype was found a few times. This CDR3 reads CASGRAGELFF. The CDR3 nucleotides are TGTGCCAGCGGGAGGGCCGGGGAGCTGTTTTTT. This rearrangement joins TRBV3-1 to TRBJ2-2, with TRBD2 matching over 7 bases. Per germline, CDR1 LGHDT and CDR2 YNNKEL (reference sequence). V shed 8 bases, J shed 6 bases, and the junction held 0 bases outside the gene matches. The CDR3 extends over 11 amino acids.

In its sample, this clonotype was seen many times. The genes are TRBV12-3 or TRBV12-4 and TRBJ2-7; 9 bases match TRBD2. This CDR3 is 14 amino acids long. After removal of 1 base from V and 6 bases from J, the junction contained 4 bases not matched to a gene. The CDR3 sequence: CASSLVAGAGEQYF. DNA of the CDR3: TGTGCCAGCAGTTTAGTAGCGGGGGCGGGCGAGCAGTACTTC.

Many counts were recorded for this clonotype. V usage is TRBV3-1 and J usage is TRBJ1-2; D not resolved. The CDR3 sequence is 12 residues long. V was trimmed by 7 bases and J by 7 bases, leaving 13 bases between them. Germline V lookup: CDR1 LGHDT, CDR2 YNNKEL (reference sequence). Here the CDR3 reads CASTPGSGGYTF. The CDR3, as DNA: TGTGCCAGCACACCGGGTTCGGGTGGCTACACCTTC.

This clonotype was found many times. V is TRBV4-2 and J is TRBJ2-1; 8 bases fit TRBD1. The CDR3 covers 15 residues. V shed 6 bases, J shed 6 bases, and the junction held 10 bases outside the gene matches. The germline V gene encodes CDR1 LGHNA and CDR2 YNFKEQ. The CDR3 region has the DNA TGTGCCAGCAGTCCCGACAGGGGTCCGGGCAATGAGCAGTTCTTC. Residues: CASSPDRGPGNEQFF.

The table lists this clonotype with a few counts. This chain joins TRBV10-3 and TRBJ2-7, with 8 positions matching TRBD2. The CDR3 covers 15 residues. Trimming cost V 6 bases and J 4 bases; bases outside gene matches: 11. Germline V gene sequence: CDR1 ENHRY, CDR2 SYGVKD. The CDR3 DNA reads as TGTGCCATCAGCGCTGTAACTAGCGGAGTATACGAGCAGTACTTC. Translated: CAISAVTSGVYEQYF.

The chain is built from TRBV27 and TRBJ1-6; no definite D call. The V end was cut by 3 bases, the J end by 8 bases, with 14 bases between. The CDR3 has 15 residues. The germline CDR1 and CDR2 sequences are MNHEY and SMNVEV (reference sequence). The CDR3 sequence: CASSFAASAHSPLHF. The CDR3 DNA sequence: TGTGCCAGCAGTTTCGCGGCCTCGGCCCATTCACCCCTCCACTTT.

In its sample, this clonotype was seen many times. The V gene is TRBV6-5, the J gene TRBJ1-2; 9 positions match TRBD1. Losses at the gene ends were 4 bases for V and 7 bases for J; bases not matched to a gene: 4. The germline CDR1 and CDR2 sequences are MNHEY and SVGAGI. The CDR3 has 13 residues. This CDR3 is CASSSDRGAGYTF. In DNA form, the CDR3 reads TGTGCCAGCAGTTCGGACAGGGGCGCTGGCTACACCTTC.

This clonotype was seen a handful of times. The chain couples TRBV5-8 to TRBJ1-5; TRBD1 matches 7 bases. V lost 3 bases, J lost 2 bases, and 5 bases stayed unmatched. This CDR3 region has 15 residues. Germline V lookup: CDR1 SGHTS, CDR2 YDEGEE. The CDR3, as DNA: TGTGCCAGCAGCTCCAGGACAGGACGCAATCAGCCCCAGCATTTT. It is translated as CASSSRTGRNQPQHF.

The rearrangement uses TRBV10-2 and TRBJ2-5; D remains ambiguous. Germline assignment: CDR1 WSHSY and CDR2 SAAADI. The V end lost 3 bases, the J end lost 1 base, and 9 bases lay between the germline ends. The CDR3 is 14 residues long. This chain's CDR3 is CASSDRGPQETQYF. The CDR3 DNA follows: TGCGCCAGCAGTGACCGTGGTCCCCAAGAGACCCAGTACTTC.

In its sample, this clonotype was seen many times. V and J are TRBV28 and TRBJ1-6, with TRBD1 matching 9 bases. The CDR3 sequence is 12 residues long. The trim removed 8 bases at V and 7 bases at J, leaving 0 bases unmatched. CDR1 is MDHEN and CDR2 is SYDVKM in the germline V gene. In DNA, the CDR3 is TGTGCCAGCGGGACAGGGAATTCACCCCTCCACTTT. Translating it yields CASGTGNSPLHF.

The CDR3 is CAWSSAGQRNEQFF. The CDR3 coding sequence is TGTGCCTGGAGCTCTGCCGGTCAACGGAATGAGCAGTTCTTC. This chain connects TRBV30 to TRBJ2-1; no firm D call. Germline-derived CDR1 and CDR2 are GTSNPN and SVGIG (reference sequence). Trimming took 3 bases from V and 7 from J, leaving 16 bases between them. This CDR3 has 14 amino acids.

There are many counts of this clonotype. The CDR3 DNA sequence: TGTGCCAGCAGCGACGCAATATCAGATACGCAGTATTTT. Its translation: CASSDAISDTQYF. This rearrangement joins TRBV7-3 to TRBJ2-3; D gene ambiguous. The CDR3 extends over 13 amino acids. V lost 5 bases and J lost 4, with 10 bases in between. Germline loops: CDR1 SGHTA, CDR2 FQGTGA.

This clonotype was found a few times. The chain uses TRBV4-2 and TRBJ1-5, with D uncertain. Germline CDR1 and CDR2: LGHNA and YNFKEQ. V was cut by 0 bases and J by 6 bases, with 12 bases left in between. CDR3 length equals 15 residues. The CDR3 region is CASSQEGGPAQPQHF. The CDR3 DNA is TGTGCCAGCAGCCAAGAAGGCGGGCCAGCTCAGCCCCAGCATTTT.

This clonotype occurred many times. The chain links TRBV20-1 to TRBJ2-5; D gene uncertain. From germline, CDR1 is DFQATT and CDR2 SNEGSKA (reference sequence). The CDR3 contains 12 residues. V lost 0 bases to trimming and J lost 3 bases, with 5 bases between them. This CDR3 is CSAREPEETQYF. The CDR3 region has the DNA TGCAGTGCTAGAGAACCAGAAGAGACCCAGTACTTC.

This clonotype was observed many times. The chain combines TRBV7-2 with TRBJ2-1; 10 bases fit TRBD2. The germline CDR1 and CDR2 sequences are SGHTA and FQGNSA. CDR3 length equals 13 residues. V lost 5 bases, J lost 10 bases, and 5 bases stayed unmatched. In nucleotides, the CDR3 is TGTGCCAGCAGCCCCCGGACTAGCGGAGAGCAGTTCTTC. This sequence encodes CASSPRTSGEQFF.

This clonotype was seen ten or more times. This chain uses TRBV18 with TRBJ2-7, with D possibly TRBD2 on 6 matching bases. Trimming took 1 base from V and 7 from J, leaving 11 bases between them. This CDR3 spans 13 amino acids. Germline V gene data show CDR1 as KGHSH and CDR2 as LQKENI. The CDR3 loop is CASSPRSGGEQYF. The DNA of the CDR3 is TGTGCCAGCTCACCACGCTCTGGAGGGGAGCAGTACTTC.